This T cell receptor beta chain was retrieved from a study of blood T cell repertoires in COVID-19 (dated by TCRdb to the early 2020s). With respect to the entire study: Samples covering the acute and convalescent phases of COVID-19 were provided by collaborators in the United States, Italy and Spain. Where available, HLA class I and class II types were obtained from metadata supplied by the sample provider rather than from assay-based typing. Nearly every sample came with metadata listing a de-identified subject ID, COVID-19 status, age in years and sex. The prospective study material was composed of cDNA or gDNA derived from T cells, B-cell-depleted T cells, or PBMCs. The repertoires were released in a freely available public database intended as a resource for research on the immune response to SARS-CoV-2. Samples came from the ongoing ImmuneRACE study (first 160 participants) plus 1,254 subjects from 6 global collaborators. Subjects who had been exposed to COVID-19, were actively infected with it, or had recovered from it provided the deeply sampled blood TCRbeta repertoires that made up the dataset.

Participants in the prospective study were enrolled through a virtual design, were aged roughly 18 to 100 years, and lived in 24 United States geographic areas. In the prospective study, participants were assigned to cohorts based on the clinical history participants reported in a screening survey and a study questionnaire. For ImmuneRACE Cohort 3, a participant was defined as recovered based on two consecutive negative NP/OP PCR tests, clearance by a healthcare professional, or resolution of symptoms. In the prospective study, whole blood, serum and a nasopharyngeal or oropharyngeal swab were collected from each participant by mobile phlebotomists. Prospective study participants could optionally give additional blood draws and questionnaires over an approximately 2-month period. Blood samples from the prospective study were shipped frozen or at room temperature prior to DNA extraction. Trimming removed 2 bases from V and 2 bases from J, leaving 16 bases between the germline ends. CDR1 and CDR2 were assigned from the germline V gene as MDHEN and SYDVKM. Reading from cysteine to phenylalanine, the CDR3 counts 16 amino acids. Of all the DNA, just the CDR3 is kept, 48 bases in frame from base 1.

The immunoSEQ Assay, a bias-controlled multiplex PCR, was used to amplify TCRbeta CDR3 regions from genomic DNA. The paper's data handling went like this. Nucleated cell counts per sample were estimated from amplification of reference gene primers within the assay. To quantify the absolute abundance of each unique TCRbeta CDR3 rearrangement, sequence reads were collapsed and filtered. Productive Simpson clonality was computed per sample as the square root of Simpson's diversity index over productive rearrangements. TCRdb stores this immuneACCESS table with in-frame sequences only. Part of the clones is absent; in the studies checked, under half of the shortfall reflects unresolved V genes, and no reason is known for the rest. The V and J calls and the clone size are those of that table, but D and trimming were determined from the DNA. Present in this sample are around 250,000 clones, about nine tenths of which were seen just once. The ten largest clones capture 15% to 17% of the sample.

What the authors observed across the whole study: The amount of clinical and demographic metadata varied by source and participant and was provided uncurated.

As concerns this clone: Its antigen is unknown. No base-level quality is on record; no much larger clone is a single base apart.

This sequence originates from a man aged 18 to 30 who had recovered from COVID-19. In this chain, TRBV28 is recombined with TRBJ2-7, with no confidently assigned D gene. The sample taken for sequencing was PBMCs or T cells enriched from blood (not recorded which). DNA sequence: TGTGCCAGCAGTTTACCCGCCGGAGCGTACCCCTACGAGCAGTACTTC. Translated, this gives CASSLPAGAYPYEQYF.